This T cell receptor beta chain was documented in a study of spatial heterogeneity in lung cancer. About the study: Across the raw uncorrected reads, a unique TCR and UMI combination was observed, on average, more than ten times. Overall study findings and caveats: Alpha chains reached an estimated coverage of approximately 6.5% of tumor T cells, and beta chains roughly 13%. It was found that expanded intratumoral alpha and beta TCR counts tracked tumor mutation counts.

The CDR3 is 15 amino acids. Germline assignment: CDR1 SEHNR and CDR2 FQNEAQ (reference sequence). V was pared by 4 bases and J by 8 bases, with 20 bases between. TCRdb re-derived calls from the 5' RACE reads in MiXCR, one entry per CDR3 protein. The table records roughly 17,000 distinct CDR3 sequences, approximately 6.2% of them present only once. This clonotype showed up many times. The target antigen is unknown. Specified time point: sample taken at primary tumor resection. Material for sequencing was whole RNA from tumor, nontumor lung or frozen PBMC, left unsorted. The sequence was collected from a male donor with early-stage non-small cell lung cancer. Sample: lung tumor tissue, taken at surgery. The chain has TRBV7-9 and TRBJ1-2; D might be TRBD1 (5 bases). This CDR3 reads CASSSPRGGERGYTF. The CDR3 coding sequence is TGTGCCAGCAGCTCTCCCCGGGGGGGAGAGAGGGGCTACACCTTC.